This entry describes one TCR beta chain. Its antigen is not known. It was across several immunoSEQ plates that each subset's genomic DNA was evenly split. Repertoires were generated with immunoSEQ multiplex PCR, while TCRdb's copy carries only in-frame clones and drops some. The sample holds around 1.9 million clones, 85% to 95% seen once. The germline V gene encodes CDR1 SQVTM and CDR2 ANQGSEA. The CDR3 contains 14 residues. V was pared by 4 bases and J by 0 bases, with 3 bases of the junction left unmatched. This specimen belongs to a study of shared clonotypes between healthy human individuals. The naive CD8 subset, CD45RO-negative cells positively selected for CCR7, excluded terminally differentiated effector memory CD45RA+ cells. Study observations and caveats: For sorted subsets, rarefaction showed incomplete sequencing despite large depth. Relative to memory subsets, naive subsets generally showed larger estimated richness. Sharing across a few donors was seen in 4.5% to 5.5% of naive CD4 clonotypes.

This receptor was identified in a man aged 18-30 years in good health. Some clones in this sample may be carry-over from other donors' samples. The chain employs TRBV29-1 and TRBJ2-7, with 10 bases fitting TRBD1. Sequenced input: naive CD8+ T cells from PBMCs. The CDR3 protein is CSVVGTGASYEQYF. The CDR3 region has the DNA TGCAGCGTTGTCGGGACAGGGGCCTCCTACGAGCAGTACTTC.